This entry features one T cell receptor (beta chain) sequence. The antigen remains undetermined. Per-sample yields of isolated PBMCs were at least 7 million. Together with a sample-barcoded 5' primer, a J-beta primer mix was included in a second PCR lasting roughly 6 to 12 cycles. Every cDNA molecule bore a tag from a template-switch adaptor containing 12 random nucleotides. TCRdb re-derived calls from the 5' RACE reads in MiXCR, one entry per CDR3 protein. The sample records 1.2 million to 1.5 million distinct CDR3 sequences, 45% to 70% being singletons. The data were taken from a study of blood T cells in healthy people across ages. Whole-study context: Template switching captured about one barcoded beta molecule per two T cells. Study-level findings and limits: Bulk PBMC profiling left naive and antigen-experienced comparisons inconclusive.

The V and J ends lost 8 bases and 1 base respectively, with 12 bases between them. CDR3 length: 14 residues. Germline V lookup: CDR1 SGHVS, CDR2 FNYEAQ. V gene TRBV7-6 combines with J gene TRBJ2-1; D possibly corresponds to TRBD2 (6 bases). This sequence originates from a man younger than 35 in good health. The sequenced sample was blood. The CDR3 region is CASGTGDSYNEQFF. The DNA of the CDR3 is TGTGCCAGCGGGACGGGAGATTCCTACAATGAGCAGTTCTTC. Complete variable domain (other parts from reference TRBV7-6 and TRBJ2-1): GAGVSQSPRYKVTKRGQDVALRCDPISGHVSLYWYRQALGQGPEFLTYFNYEAQQDKSGLPNDRFSAERPEGSISTLTIQRTEQRDSAMYRCASGTGDSYNEQFFGPGTRLTVL.